This TCR beta chain was captured by sequencing in a study of T cell changes during pregnancy in multiple sclerosis. The table came from immunoSEQ multiplex PCR; TCRdb's copy has only in-frame clones and leaves some out. The sample shows some 100,000 clones, around 90% of them seen only once. Germline V gene sequence: CDR1 MDHEN, CDR2 SYDVKM. Trimming at V came to 4 bases and at J to 5 bases, leaving 4 bases not matched to a gene. The CDR3 loop spans 14 amino acids. The rearrangement joins TRBV28 to TRBJ2-5; 10 positions agree with TRBD2. This clonotype was obtained from a female donor with multiple sclerosis, enrolled in a pregnancy study. This material consisted of peripheral blood, taken in the second trimester of pregnancy. The CDR3 sequence: CASSSSGSGETQYF. The CDR3 DNA reads TGTGCCAGCAGTTCTAGCGGGAGCGGGGAGACCCAGTACTTC.